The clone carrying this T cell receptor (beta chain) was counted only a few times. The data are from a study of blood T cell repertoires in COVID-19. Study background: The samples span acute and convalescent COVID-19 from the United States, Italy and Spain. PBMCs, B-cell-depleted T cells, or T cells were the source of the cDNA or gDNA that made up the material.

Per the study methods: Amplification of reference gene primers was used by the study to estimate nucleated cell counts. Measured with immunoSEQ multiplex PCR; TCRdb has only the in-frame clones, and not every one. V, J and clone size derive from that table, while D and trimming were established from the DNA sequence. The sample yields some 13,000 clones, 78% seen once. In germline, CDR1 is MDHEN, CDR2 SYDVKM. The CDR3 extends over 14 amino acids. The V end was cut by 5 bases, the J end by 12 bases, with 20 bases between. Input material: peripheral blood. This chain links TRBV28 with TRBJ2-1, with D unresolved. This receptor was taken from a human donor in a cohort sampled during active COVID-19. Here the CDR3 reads CASSHQTGYVMQFF. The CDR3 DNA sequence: TGTGCCAGCAGTCACCAGACCGGGTATGTTATGCAGTTCTTC.